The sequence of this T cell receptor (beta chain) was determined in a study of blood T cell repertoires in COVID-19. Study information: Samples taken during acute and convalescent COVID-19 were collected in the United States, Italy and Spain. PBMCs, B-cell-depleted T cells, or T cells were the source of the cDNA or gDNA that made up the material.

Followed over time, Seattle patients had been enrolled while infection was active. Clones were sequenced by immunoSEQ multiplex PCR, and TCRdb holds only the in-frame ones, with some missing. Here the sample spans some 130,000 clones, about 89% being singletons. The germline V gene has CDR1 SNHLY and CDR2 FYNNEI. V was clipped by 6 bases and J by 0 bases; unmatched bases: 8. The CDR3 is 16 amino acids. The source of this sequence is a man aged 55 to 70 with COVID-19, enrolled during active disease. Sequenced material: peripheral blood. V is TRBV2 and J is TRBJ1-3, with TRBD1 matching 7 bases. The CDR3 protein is CASSRDSSYSGNTIYF. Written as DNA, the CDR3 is TGTGCCAGCAGCCGGGACAGTTCTTACTCTGGAAACACCATATATTTT.